This T cell receptor beta chain appears in the sequencing data of a study of cytomegalovirus exposure and HLA in healthy donors. The PCR ran on 60 Vbeta and 13 Jbeta primers. Method: immunoSEQ multiplex PCR; TCRdb's copy keeps in-frame clones and lacks some. This sample has approximately 150,000 clones, with approximately 79% found just once. The V segment lost 3 bases and the J segment 8 bases; nucleotides outside the gene matches: 7. Germline lookup yields CDR1 LNHDA and CDR2 SQIVND (reference sequence). This CDR3 comprises 14 residues. A note on this clone: Its antigen is as yet unknown.

Study findings and constraints: Among immune exposure information, only CMV serostatus was available. HLA allele associations emerged for about 16,000 TCR beta sequences in a later analysis, at 0.05 false discovery rate. Rarity held for most TCR sequences, but there were some public TCRs that occurred in many donors.

The rearrangement links TRBV19 to TRBJ2-1; 7 bases are shared with TRBD2. What was sequenced was PBMCs. This clonotype was sampled from a male donor in good health and CMV-seronegative. The CDR3 DNA is TGTGCCAGTAGTATTGGGGGGGGACTCCATGAGCAGTTCTTC. Its translation is CASSIGGGLHEQFF.